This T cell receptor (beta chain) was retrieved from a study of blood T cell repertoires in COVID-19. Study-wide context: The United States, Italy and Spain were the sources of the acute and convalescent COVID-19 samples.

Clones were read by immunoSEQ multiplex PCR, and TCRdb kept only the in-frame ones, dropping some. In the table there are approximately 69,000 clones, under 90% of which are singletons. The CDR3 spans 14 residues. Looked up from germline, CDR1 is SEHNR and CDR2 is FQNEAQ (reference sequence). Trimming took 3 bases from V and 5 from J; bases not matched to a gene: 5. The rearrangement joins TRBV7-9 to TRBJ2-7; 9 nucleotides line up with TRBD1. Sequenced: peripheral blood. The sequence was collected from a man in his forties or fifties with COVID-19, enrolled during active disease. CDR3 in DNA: TGTGCCAGCAGCTTGACAGGGGGTCAGGACGAGCAGTACTTC. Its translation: CASSLTGGQDEQYF.